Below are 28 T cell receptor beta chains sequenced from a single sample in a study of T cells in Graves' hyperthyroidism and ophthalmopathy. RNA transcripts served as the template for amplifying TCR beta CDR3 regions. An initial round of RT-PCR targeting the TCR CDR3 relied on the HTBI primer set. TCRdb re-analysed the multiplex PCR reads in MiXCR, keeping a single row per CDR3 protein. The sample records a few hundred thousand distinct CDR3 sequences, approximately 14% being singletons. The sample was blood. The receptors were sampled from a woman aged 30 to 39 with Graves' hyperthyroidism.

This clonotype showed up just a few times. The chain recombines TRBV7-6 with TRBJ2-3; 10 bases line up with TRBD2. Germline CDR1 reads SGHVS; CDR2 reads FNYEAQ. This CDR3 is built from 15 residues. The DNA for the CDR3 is TGTGCAACCGATAAGGGACTAGCGACCGGGGATACGCAGTATTTT. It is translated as CATDKGLATGDTQYF. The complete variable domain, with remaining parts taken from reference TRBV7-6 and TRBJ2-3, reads GAGVSQSPRYKVTKRGQDVALRCDPISGHVSLYWYRQALGQGPEFLTYFNYEAQQDKSGLPNDRFSAERPEGSISTLTIQRTEQRDSAMYRCATDKGLATGDTQYFGPGTRLTVL.

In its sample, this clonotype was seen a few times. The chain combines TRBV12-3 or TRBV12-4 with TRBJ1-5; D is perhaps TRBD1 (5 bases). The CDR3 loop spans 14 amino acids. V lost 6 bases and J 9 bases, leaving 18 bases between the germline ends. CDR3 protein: CASSLGGDYRPQHF. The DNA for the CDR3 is TGTGCCAGCAGCCTGGGGGGGGATTATCGGCCCCAGCATTTT.

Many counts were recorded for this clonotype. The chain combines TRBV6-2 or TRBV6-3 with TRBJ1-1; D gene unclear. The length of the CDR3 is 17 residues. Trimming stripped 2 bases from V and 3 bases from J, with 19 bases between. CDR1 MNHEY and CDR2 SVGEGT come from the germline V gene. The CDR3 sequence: CASSYTPIGQWDTEAFF. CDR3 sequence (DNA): TGTGCCAGCAGTTACACGCCCATCGGTCAGTGGGACACTGAAGCTTTCTTT.

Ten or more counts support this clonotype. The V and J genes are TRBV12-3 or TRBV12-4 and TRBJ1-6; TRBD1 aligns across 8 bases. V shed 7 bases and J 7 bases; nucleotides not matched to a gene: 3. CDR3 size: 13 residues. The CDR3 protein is CASKTGANSPLHF. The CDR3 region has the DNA TGTGCCAGCAAGACAGGGGCCAATTCACCCCTCCACTTT.

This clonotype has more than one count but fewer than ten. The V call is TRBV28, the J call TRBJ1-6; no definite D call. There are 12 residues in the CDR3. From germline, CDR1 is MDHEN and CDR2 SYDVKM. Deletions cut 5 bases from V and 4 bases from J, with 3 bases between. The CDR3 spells CASSDYNSPLHF. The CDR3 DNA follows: TGTGCCAGCAGTGATTATAATTCACCCCTCCACTTT. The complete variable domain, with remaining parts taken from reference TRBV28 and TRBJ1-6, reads DVKVTQSSRYLVKRTGEKVFLECVQDMDHENMFWYRQDPGLGLRLIYFSYDVKMKEKGDIPEGYSVSREKKERFSLILESASTNQTSMYLCASSDYNSPLHFGNGTRLTVT.

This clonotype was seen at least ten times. For the CDR3, the DNA is TGCAGTGCTAGATCCCCGGGGGAGGGGACAGATACGCAGTATTTT. Translation: CSARSPGEGTDTQYF. The rearrangement uses TRBV20-1 and TRBJ2-3; 7 bases are shared with TRBD2. The CDR3 runs to 15 residues. Germline CDR1 and CDR2: DFQATT and SNEGSKA (reference sequence). The ends lost 2 bases at V and 3 bases at J; junction bases unmatched: 8.

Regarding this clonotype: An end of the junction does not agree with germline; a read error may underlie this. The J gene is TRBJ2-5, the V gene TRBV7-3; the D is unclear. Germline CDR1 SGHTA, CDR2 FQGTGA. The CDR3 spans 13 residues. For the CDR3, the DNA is TGTGCCAGCAGCTCCCGACACCAAGAGACCCAGTGCTTC. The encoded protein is CASSSRHQETQCF.

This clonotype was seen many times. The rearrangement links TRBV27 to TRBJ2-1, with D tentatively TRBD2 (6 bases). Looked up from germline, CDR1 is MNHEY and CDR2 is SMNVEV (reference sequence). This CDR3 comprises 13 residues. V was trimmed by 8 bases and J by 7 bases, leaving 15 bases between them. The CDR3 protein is CASGNGGPNEQFF. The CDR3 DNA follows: TGTGCCAGCGGGAATGGAGGGCCAAATGAGCAGTTCTTC.

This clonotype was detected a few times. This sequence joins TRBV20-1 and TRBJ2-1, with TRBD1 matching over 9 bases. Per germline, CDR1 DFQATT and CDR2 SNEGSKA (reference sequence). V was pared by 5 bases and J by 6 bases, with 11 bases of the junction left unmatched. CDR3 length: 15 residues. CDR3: CSADLQGAIINEQFF. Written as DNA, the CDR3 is TGCAGTGCTGATTTACAGGGGGCTATAATCAATGAGCAGTTCTTC.

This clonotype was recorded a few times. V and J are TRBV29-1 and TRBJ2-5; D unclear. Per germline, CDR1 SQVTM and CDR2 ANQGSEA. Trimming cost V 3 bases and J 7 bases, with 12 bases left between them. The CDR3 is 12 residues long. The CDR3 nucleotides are TGCAGCGTTGAGGTGGGATACGGGACCCAGTACTTC. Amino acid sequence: CSVEVGYGTQYF.

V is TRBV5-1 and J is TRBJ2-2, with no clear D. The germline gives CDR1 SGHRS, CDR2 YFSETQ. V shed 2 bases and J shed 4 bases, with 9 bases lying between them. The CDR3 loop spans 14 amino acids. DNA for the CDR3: TGCGCCAGCAGCTTTGACGGATTCACCGGGGAGCTGTTTTTT. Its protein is CASSFDGFTGELFF.

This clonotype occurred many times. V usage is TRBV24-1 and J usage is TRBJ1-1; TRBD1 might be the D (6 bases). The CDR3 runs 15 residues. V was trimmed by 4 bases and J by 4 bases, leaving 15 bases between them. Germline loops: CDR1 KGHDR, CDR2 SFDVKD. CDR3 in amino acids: CATSDPSTGSTEAFF. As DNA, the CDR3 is TGTGCCACCAGTGACCCCAGCACAGGGAGCACTGAAGCTTTCTTT.

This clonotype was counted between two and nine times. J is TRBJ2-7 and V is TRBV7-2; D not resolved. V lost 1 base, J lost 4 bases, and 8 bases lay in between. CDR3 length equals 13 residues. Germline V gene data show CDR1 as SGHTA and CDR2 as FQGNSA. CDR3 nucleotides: TGTGCCAGCAGCTTAGTTCATGGGTACGAGCAGTACTTC. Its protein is CASSLVHGYEQYF.

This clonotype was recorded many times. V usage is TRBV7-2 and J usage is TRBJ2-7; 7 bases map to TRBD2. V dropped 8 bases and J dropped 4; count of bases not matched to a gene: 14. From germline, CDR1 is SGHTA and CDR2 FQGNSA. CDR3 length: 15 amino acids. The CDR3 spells CASGSPGGGRYEQYF. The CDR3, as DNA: TGTGCCAGCGGATCTCCCGGCGGCGGGAGATACGAGCAGTACTTC.

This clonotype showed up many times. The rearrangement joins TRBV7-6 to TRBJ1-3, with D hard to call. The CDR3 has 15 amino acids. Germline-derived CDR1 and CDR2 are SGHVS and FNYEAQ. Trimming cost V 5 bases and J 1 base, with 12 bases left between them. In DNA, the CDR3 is TGTGCCAGCAGCCCCTCCGGGGATTCTGGAAACACCATATATTTT. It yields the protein CASSPSGDSGNTIYF.

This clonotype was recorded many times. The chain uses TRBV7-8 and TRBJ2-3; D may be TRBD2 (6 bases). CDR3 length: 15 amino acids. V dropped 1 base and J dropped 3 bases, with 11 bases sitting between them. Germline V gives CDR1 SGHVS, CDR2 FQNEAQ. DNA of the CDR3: TGTGCCAGCAGCTTAGATGGGAGGTGGACAGATACGCAGTATTTT. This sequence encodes CASSLDGRWTDTQYF.

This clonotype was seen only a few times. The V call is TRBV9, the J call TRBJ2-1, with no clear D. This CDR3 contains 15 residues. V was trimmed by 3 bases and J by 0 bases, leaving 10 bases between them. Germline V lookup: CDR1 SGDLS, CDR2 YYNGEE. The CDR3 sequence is CASSEGSASYNEQFF. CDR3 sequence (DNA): TGTGCCAGCAGCGAGGGCAGCGCCTCCTACAATGAGCAGTTCTTC.

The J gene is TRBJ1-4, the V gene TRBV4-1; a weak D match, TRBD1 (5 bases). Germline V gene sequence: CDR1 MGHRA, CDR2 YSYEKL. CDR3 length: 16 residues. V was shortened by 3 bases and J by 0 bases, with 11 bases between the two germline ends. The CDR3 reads CASSQGPGSTNEKLFF. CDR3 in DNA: TGCGCCAGCAGCCAGGGGCCAGGATCAACTAATGAAAAACTGTTTTTT.

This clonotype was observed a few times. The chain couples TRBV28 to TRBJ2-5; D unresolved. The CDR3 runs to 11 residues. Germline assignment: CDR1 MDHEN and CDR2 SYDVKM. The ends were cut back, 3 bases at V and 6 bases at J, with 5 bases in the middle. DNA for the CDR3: TGTGCCAGCAGTTTGGGGAAGACCCAGTACTTC. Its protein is CASSLGKTQYF.

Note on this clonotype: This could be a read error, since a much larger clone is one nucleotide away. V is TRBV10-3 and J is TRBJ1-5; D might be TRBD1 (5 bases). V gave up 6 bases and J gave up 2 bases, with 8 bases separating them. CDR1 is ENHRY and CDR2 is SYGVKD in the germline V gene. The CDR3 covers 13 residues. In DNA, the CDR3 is TGTGCCATCAGCTGGGGGGGCAATCAGCCCCAGCATTTT. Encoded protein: CAISWGGNQPQHF.

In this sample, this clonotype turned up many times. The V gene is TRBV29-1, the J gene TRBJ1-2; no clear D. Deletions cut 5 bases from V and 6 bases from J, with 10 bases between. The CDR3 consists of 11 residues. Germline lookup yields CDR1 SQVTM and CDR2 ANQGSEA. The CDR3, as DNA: TGCAGCGTTAAGGAGAAAGATGGCTACACCTTC. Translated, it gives CSVKEKDGYTF.

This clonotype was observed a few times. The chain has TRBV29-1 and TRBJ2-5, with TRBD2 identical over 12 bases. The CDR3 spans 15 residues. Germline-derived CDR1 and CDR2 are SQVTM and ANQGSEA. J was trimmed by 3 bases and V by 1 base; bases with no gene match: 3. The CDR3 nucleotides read TGCAGCGTTGAAGGGACTAGCGGGGAGGAAGAGACCCAGTACTTC. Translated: CSVEGTSGEEETQYF.

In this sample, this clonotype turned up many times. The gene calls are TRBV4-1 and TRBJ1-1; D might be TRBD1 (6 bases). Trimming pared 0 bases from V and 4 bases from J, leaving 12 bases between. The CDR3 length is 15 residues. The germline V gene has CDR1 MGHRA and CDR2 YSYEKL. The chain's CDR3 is CASSQDGNRVTEAFF. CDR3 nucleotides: TGCGCCAGCAGCCAAGATGGGAACAGGGTCACTGAAGCTTTCTTT.

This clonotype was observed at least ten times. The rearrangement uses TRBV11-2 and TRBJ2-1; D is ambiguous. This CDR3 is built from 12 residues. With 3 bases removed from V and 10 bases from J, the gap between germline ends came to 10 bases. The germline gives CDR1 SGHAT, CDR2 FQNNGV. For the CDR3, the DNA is TGTGCCAGCAGCTTCCCCCCGAGGGAGCAGTTCTTC. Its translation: CASSFPPREQFF.

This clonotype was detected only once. The CDR3 DNA reads as TGTGCCAGTAGTCGGACACTGACAGGGTATGACGCGGATACGCAGTATTTT. This sequence encodes CASSRTLTGYDADTQYF. J is TRBJ2-3 and V is TRBV19; TRBD1 matches 7 bases. CDR3 length: 17 amino acids. The junction had 17 bases not matched to a gene; V was cut back by 5 bases and J by 6 bases. CDR1 is LNHDA, CDR2 SQIVND, per germline (reference sequence).

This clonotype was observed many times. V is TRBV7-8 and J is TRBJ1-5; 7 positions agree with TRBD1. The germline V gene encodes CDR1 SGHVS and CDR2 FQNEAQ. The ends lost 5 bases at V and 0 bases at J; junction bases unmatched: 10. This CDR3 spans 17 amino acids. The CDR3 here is CASSPSPTGPSNQPQHF. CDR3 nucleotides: TGTGCCAGCAGCCCTAGCCCGACAGGGCCTAGCAATCAGCCCCAGCATTTT.

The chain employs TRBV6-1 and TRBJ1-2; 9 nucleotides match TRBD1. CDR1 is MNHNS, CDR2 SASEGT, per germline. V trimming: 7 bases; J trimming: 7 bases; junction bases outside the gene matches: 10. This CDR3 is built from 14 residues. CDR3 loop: CASTPDRGMLGYTF. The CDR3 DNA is TGTGCCAGCACCCCGGACAGGGGAATGCTTGGCTACACCTTC.

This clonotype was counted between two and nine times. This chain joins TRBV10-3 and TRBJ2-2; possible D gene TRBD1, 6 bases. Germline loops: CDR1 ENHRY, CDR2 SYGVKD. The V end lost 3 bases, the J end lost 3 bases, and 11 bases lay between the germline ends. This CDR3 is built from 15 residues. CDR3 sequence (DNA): TGTGCCATCAGTGAAAGGGACATGGACACCGGGGAGCTGTTTTTT. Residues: CAISERDMDTGELFF.